The 11 T cell receptor beta chains listed next were all sequenced from one sample in a study of graft-versus-host responses after intestinal transplantation. Irradiated, violet-dye-labeled stimulator cells, approximately 200,000 in number, were plated with approximately 200,000 CFSE-labeled responder cells. Clones were sequenced by immunoSEQ multiplex PCR, and TCRdb holds only the in-frame ones, with some missing. The sample includes 7,000 or so clones, around 22% of them seen just once. Sequencing was performed on alloreactive CD8+ T cells from a mixed lymphocyte reaction culture, taken before transplantation. Documented subset: CFSE-low proliferating T cells sorted from roughly 6-day pre-transplant mixed lymphocyte reaction (GvH or HvG direction). The receptors come from a human patient who was an organ donor for intestinal transplantation.

This clone was observed a few times. The genes are TRBV28 and TRBJ2-4; no clear D gene. CDR3 length: 17 amino acids. Per germline, CDR1 MDHEN and CDR2 SYDVKM. V was cut by 6 bases and J by 0 bases, with 18 bases left in between. The CDR3: CASSLPLVGLAKNIQYF. The CDR3 nucleotides read TGTGCCAGCAGCTTACCACTGGTGGGTCTAGCCAAAAACATTCAGTACTTC. The variable domain in full, with the rest retrieved from reference TRBV28 and TRBJ2-4, is DVKVTQSSRYLVKRTGEKVFLECVQDMDHENMFWYRQDPGLGLRLIYFSYDVKMKEKGDIPEGYSVSREKKERFSLILESASTNQTSMYLCASSLPLVGLAKNIQYFGAGTRLSVL.

The rearrangement joins TRBV27 to TRBJ2-7, with D uncertain. Per the germline V gene, CDR1 is MNHEY and CDR2 is SMNVEV (reference sequence). V lost 4 bases to trimming and J lost 4 bases, with 5 bases between them. The CDR3 extends over 11 amino acids. The CDR3 region has the DNA TGTGCCAGCAGTTCCCCGTACGAGCAGTACTTC. Translation: CASSSPYEQYF.

In this sample, this clone is medium-sized (0.01 to 0.1%). The gene calls are TRBV1 and TRBJ1-5. TRBV1 is an annotated pseudogene. The CDR3 covers 15 residues. This CDR3 reads CTSSQGTFSNQPQHF. As DNA, the CDR3 is TGCACCAGCAGCCAAGGGACCTTTAGCAATCAGCCCCAGCATTTT.

Here the CDR3 DNA reads TGTGCCAGCAGCGTAGACAACTATGGCTACACCTTC. Residues: CASSVDNYGYTF. The J gene is TRBJ1-2, the V gene TRBV9; D is uncertain. CDR1 and CDR2 (germline): SGDLS, YYNGEE. The CDR3 totals 12 residues. Trimming removed 0 bases from V and 2 bases from J, with 2 bases in between.

As concerns this clone: Sequence at one end of the junction differs from germline and may be a read error. The V gene is TRBV11-2, the J gene TRBJ2-7; no firm D call. CDR3 length: 13 residues. Germline loops: CDR1 SGHAT, CDR2 FQNNGV. The CDR3 here is CASSFSLVYEQCF. The DNA for the CDR3 is TGTGCCAGCAGCTTCTCGCTCGTCTACGAGCAGTGCTTC.

With regard to this clone: One junction end does not reproduce the germline sequence, and a read error may be involved. The chain combines TRBV5-5 with TRBJ1-5; D possibly corresponds to TRBD1 (5 bases). CDR3 length: 17 residues. Germline V lookup: CDR1 SGHKS, CDR2 YYEKEE (reference sequence). In nucleotides, the CDR3 is TGCGCCAGCAGCCAAGATTATCCAGGGAATATAGGGCAGCCCCAGCATTTT. This translates into CASSQDYPGNIGQPQHF. Using reference TRBV5-5 and TRBJ1-5 for the parts outside the CDR3, the full variable domain is DAGVTQSPTHLIKTRGQQVTLRCSPISGHKSVSWYQQVLGQGPQFIFQYYEKEERGRGNFPDRFSARQFPNYSSELNVNALLLGDSALYLCASSQDYPGNIGQPQHFGDGTRLSIL.

This clone occurred a few times. This sequence may be a read error, since a much larger clone differs from it by one base. Within the sample, other DNA sequences also encode this same CDR3. The genes are TRBV9 and TRBJ2-1; tentative D call: TRBD1 (6 bases). There are 15 residues in the CDR3. V was clipped by 4 bases and J by 3 bases, with 14 bases between them. Germline V gene lookup returns CDR1 SGDLS and CDR2 YYNGEE. The CDR3 DNA is TGTGCCAGCAGCAGTAACAGGGCGTTCTACAATGAGCAGTTCTTC. It codes for CASSSNRAFYNEQFF.

The chain has TRBV7-8 and TRBJ2-5, with D possibly matching TRBD1 (6 bases). The CDR3 covers 13 residues. Germline lookup yields CDR1 SGHVS and CDR2 FQNEAQ. Trimming took 6 bases from V and 5 from J, leaving 13 bases between them. DNA for the CDR3: TGTGCCAGCAGATACAGGGTGGGGGAGACCCAGTACTTC. Its translation is CASRYRVGETQYF.

The CDR3 sequence: CATSRDPLAGGRGEQFF. The CDR3 coding sequence is TGTGCCACCAGCAGAGACCCCTTAGCGGGAGGCCGGGGTGAGCAGTTCTTC. This rearrangement joins TRBV15 to TRBJ2-1; 10 positions match TRBD2. This CDR3 contains 17 residues. Germline assignment: CDR1 LNHNV and CDR2 YYDKDF (reference sequence). V was pared by 0 bases and J by 9 bases, with 11 bases of the junction left unmatched. Variable domain in full (rest from reference TRBV15 and TRBJ2-1): DAMVIQNPRYQVTQFGKPVTLSCSQTLNHNVMYWYQQKSSQAPKLLFHYYDKDFNNEADTPDNFQSRRPNTSFCFLDIRSPGLGDTAMYLCATSRDPLAGGRGEQFFGPGTRLTVL.

This clone was seen a handful of times. The chain recombines TRBV27 with TRBJ1-2; tentatively, D is TRBD1 (5 bases). CDR1 is MNHEY, CDR2 SMNVEV, per germline (reference sequence). The CDR3 loop spans 15 amino acids. V dropped 2 bases and J dropped 5 bases, with 15 bases sitting between them. CDR3 coding DNA: TGTGCCAGCAGTTTAATATGGGGCCTTCCTTATGGCTACACCTTC. It yields the protein CASSLIWGLPYGYTF.

Concerning this clone: This may come from a read error, since a much larger clone is one base off. This chain links TRBV4-2 with TRBJ2-3; D is undetermined. V was cut by 0 bases and J by 2 bases, with 18 bases left in between. This CDR3 comprises 18 residues. The germline gives CDR1 LGHNA, CDR2 YNFKEQ. The CDR3 protein is CASSQEWFRARPTDTQYF. CDR3 nucleotide sequence: TGTGCCAGCAGCCAAGAATGGTTCCGTGCAAGGCCCACAGATACGCAGTATTTT.